This T cell receptor (beta chain) derives from a study of blood T cell repertoires in COVID-19. The overall study: The origin of the acute and convalescent COVID-19 samples was the United States, Italy and Spain. Sample material is recorded as cDNA or gDNA derived from T cells, B-cell-depleted T cells, or PBMCs.

The CDR3 runs 15 residues. CDR1 LGHDT and CDR2 YNNKEL come from the germline V gene (reference sequence). V shed 4 bases and J 4 bases; nucleotides not matched to a gene: 7. As originally analysed: Amplification of reference gene primers was used by the study to estimate nucleated cell counts. The method was immunoSEQ multiplex PCR; TCRdb's version includes in-frame clones alone and lacks a portion of them. Clonal size and the V and J genes are those of that table, whereas D and trimming came from the DNA. The sample contains under 140,000 clones, around 89% of which appear only once. The specimen was peripheral blood. This sequence originates from a woman in her fifties or sixties with acute or convalescent COVID-19. V gene TRBV3-1 (or the pseudogene TRBV3-2) combines with J gene TRBJ2-5, with 9 bases fitting TRBD1. In nucleotides, the CDR3 is TGTGCCAGCAGCCTCGGGACAGGGATGGGAGAGACCCAGTACTTC. Protein sequence: CASSLGTGMGETQYF.